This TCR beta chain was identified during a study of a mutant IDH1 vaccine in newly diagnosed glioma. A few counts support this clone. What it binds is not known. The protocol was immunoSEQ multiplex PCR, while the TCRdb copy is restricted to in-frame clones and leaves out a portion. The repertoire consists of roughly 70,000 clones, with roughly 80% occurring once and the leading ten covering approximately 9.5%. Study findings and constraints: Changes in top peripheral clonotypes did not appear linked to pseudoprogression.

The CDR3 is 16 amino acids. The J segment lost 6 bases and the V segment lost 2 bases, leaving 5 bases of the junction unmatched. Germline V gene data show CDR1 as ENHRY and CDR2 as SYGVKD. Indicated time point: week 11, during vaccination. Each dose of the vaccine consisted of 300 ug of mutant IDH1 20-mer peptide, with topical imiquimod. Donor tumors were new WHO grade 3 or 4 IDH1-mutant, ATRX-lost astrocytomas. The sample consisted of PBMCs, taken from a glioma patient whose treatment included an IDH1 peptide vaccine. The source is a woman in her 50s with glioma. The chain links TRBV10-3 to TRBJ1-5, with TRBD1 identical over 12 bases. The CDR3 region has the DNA TGTGCCATCAGTGAGGGAGGGACAGGGGGCGGTCAGCCCCAGCATTTT. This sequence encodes CAISEGGTGGGQPQHF.